This T cell receptor (beta chain) appears in the sequencing data of a study of CD8 T cells in Susac syndrome. Whole-study context: At the time their blood was drawn, patients with Susac syndrome were either therapy-naive, on corticosteroids (with some of them also receiving intravenous immunoglobulin), or on intravenous immunoglobulin alone.

Random hexamers served to reverse transcribe about 0.45 to 1 ug RNA. MiXCR was run by TCRdb on the immunoSEQ multiplex PCR reads, yielding one entry per CDR3 protein. The sample contains 240,000 or so distinct CDR3 sequences, about 96% of which appear only once. Sequencing of TCR beta, carried out with a high-throughput approach, was applied to CD8+ and CD4+ T cells from the blood. V was clipped by 2 bases and J by 0 bases, with 13 bases between them. The length of the CDR3 is 17 residues. CDR1 MNHEY and CDR2 SVGAGI come from the germline V gene. The chain couples TRBV6-5 to TRBJ1-4; no clear D gene. What was sequenced was CD4+ T cells from PBMCs. This clonotype originated in a human donor with Susac syndrome. The DNA for the CDR3 is TGTGCCAGCAGTTACAAGGGAGACGGGACAACTAATGAAAAACTGTTTTTT. Amino acids: CASSYKGDGTTNEKLFF.